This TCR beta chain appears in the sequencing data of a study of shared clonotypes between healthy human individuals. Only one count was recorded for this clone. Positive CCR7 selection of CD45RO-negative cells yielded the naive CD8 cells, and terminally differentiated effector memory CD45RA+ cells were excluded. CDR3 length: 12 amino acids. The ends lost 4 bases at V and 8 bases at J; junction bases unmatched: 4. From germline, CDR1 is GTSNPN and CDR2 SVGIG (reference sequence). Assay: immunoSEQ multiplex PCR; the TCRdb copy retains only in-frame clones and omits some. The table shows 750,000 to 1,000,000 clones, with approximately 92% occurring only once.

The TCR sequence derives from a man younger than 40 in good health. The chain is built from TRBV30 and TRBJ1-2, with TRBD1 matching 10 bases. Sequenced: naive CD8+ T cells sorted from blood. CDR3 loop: CAWNGQGEGYTF. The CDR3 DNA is TGTGCCTGGAACGGACAGGGGGAGGGCTACACCTTC.